This TCR beta chain was sequenced during a study of T cell repertoires in aging, cancer and after chemotherapy. At the level of the study: Donor ages fell into six groups from 30 or younger up to 70 or older. Clear clonal overlap appeared across healthy donor samples taken over several months to years. Study-level results: Age-matched healthy donors had significantly more diverse, less clonal blood TCR repertoires than untreated cancer patients. No conclusions about immunological memory after chemotherapy can be drawn from the repertoire data.

V gave up 6 bases and J gave up 10 bases, with 16 bases separating them. The CDR3 covers 13 residues. A mixed TRB-A/B primer pool amplified rearranged TRB by multiplex touch-down PCR. TCRdb independently ran MiXCR on the multiplex PCR reads; one entry per CDR3 protein. This table has about 13,000 distinct CDR3 sequences, 20% to 30% appearing once. Comments on this clonotype: The antigen remains undetermined.

Peripheral blood genomic DNA, not sorted cells or RNA, was the template. The chain uses TRBV12-3 or TRBV12-4 and TRBJ2-1; D remains unclear. The clonotype comes from a human donor in good health. Sequencing was carried out using blood. CDR3: CASSNLKGREQFF. Here the CDR3 DNA reads TGTGCCAGCAGCAATTTAAAGGGCCGGGAGCAGTTCTTC.